This T cell receptor (beta chain) was sequenced in a study of glioma-infiltrating T cells after dendritic cell vaccination. About the research overall: Patients received three intradermal dendritic cell vaccine injections at biweekly intervals.

The immunoSEQ assay amplified TCRB CDR3 from up to 2 ug DNA. Primers: 60 V beta forward and 13 J beta reverse. The method was immunoSEQ multiplex PCR; TCRdb's version includes in-frame clones alone and lacks a portion of them. The table shows about 49,000 clones, with over 75% occurring only once. The germline V gene has CDR1 SGHAT and CDR2 FQNNGV. This CDR3 spans 12 amino acids. V lost 0 bases and J 14 bases, leaving 8 bases between the germline ends. Only patients with spare fresh-frozen tumor and over two years of follow-up were included. The chain employs TRBV11-2 and TRBJ1-6; D is uncertain. Sequences were derived from blood, sampled before dendritic cell vaccination. The TCR comes from a human donor with glioblastoma. The CDR3 DNA sequence: TGTGCCAGCAGCTTAGACACCACAACCCTCCACTTT. It yields the protein CASSLDTTTLHF.